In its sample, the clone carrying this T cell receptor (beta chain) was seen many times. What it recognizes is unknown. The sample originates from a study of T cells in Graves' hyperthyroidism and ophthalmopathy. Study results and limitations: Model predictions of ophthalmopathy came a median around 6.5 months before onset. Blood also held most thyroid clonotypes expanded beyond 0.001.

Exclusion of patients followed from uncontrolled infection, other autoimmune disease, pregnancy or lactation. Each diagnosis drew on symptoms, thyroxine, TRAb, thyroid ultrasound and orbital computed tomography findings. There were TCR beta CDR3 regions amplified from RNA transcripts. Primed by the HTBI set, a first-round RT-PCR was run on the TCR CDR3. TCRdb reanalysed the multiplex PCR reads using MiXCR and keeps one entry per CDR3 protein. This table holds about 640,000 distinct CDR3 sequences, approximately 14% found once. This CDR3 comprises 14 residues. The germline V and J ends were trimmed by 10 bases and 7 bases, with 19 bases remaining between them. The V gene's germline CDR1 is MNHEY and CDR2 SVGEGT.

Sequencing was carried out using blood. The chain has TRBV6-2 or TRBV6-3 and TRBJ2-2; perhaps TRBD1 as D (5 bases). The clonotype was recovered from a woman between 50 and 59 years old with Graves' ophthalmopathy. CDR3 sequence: CATAQQGQVGELFF. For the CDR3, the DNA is TGTGCCACCGCCCAGCAGGGCCAGGTCGGGGAGCTGTTTTTT.